Presented here are 20 T cell receptor beta chains from one specimen sequenced in a study of blood T cells in healthy people across ages. Combining a sample-barcoded 5' primer with a J-beta primer mix, a second PCR ran for about 6 to 12 cycles. TCRdb passed the 5' RACE reads through MiXCR, listing each CDR3 protein once. The repertoire holds just under 900,000 distinct CDR3 sequences, with around 30% as singletons. Specimen: blood. These receptors were obtained from a woman aged 80 or over in good health.

This clonotype was seen a handful of times. This may be a read error, as it is one base from a much larger clone. The rearrangement links TRBV29-1 to TRBJ2-5; 13 nucleotides line up with TRBD2. Germline values: CDR1 SQVTM, CDR2 ANQGSEA. This CDR3 region has 14 residues. The trim removed 6 bases at V and 11 bases at J, leaving 12 bases unmatched. In DNA, the CDR3 is TGCAGCGTCGGGGGACTAGCGGGGCCCAATGAGCAGTACTTC. This codes for CSVGGLAGPNEQYF.

This rearrangement joins TRBV5-6 to TRBJ2-4; a weak D match, TRBD2 (5 bases). The CDR3 is 14 amino acids. Germline CDR1 SGHDT, CDR2 YYEEEE. Trimming stripped 4 bases from V and 1 base from J, with 9 bases between. The CDR3 loop reads CASSGRRAKNIQYF. In DNA, the CDR3 is TGTGCCAGCAGCGGGCGGAGGGCCAAAAACATTCAGTACTTC.

This clonotype was observed at least ten times. The V gene is TRBV6-4, the J gene TRBJ2-1, with TRBD1 matching 10 bases. CDR1 is MRHNA, CDR2 SNTAGT, per germline. The CDR3 contains 16 residues. Trimming cost V 4 bases and J 6 bases; bases outside gene matches: 9. CDR3 nucleotides: TGTGCCAGCAGTGCCCAGACAGGGGGCGTAGGCAATGAGCAGTTCTTC. It yields the protein CASSAQTGGVGNEQFF.

Details on this clonotype: This may be a read error: a much more frequent sequence differs by one nucleotide. The chain employs TRBV7-9 and TRBJ2-7, with D tentatively TRBD2 (5 bases). The J call may be mistaken, given a closer DNA end match to TRBJ2-5. The CDR3 spans 11 residues. CDR1 and CDR2 (germline): SEHNR, FQNEAQ (reference sequence). CDR3 amino acids: CASSSGMTQYF. The CDR3 DNA follows: TGTGCCAGCAGCTCCGGGATGACCCAGTACTTC.

This clonotype came up many times. A clone one base away is much larger, so this may be a read error. CDR3 protein: CSVSGLAVAYNEQYF. CDR3 sequence (DNA): TGCAGCGTTTCCGGACTAGCGGTGGCCTACAATGAGCAGTACTTC. This chain uses TRBV29-1 with TRBJ2-1; TRBD2 matches at 10 bases. The last part of the DNA fits TRBJ2-7 better; the J call may be wrong. Germline CDR1 SQVTM, CDR2 ANQGSEA. This CDR3 spans 15 amino acids.

This clonotype has a count of ten or more. The chain has TRBV25-1 and TRBJ1-2; D unclear. Germline CDR1 and CDR2: MGHDK and SYGVNS. The CDR3 covers 12 residues. V was cut by 7 bases and J by 7 bases, with 13 bases left in between. The CDR3 nucleotides read TGTGCCAGCAACGGCGGGGTAGGTGGCTACACCTTC. Translation: CASNGGVGGYTF.

V and J are TRBV10-3 and TRBJ2-5; maybe TRBD1 (6 bases). The end of the DNA fits TRBJ2-7 better, so the J call may be wrong. CDR1 is ENHRY, CDR2 SYGVKD, per germline. CDR3 size: 15 residues. In nucleotides, the CDR3 is TGTGCCATCAGGGCGATGACAGGCCACTACTACGAGCAGTACTTC. This codes for CAIRAMTGHYYEQYF.

This clonotype was recorded only once. The rearrangement links TRBV2 to TRBJ1-4; unclear D gene. The CDR3 spans 13 residues. The V end was cut by 4 bases, the J end by 8 bases, with 11 bases between. Germline-derived CDR1 and CDR2 are SNHLY and FYNNEI. This CDR3 is CASSVLLGEKLFF. DNA for the CDR3: TGTGCCAGCAGTGTCTTATTAGGGGAAAAACTGTTTTTT.

This clonotype was recorded a few times. This chain links TRBV5-1 with TRBJ1-1, with 8 bases matching TRBD1. This CDR3 is built from 16 residues. Trimming took 3 bases from V and 1 from J; bases not matched to a gene: 8. Germline V gives CDR1 SGHRS, CDR2 YFSETQ. In DNA, the CDR3 is TGCGCCAGCAGCTCGGGGGACAGGAATAAGAACACTGAAGCTTTCTTT. Its protein product is CASSSGDRNKNTEAFF.

On this clonotype: A much larger clonotype is one base distant, so this may be a read error. V is TRBV20-1 and J is TRBJ2-7, with 8 bases lining up with TRBD1. This CDR3 has 12 amino acids. The V gene's germline CDR1 is DFQATT and CDR2 SNEGSKA (reference sequence). The CDR3 DNA reads as TGCAGTGCTAGGACAGGGGTCTACGGGCAGTACTTC. Amino acids: CSARTGVYGQYF.

This clonotype occurred many times. The chain recombines TRBV20-1 with TRBJ2-1; TRBD2 matches at 11 bases. The germline CDR1 and CDR2 sequences are DFQATT and SNEGSKA (reference sequence). V dropped 5 bases and J dropped 6; count of bases not matched to a gene: 9. The CDR3 is 15 residues long. The CDR3 region has the DNA TGCAGTGCTGACCGACTAGCGGGGAAGGGCAATGAGCAGTTCTTC. Translating it yields CSADRLAGKGNEQFF.

This clonotype was detected many times. The chain combines TRBV7-2 with TRBJ2-1; 10 bases fit TRBD2. Germline trimming cut 3 bases from V and 3 bases from J; bases unmatched to any gene: 14. The CDR3 is made up of 19 amino acids. CDR1 is SGHTA and CDR2 is FQGNSA in the germline V gene. The CDR3 DNA sequence: TGTGCCAGCAGCTTCCCTAGCGGGGGACTCGGTACCCACTACAATGAGCAGTTCTTC. Residues: CASSFPSGGLGTHYNEQFF.

This clonotype was seen more than once but under ten times. This rearrangement joins TRBV5-1 to TRBJ2-3; tentatively, D is TRBD1 (6 bases). V lost 4 bases, J lost 0 bases, and 12 bases lay in between. This CDR3 has 15 amino acids. The V gene's germline CDR1 is SGHRS and CDR2 YFSETQ. The CDR3 here is CASSRPGHSTDTQYF. The CDR3 nucleotides are TGCGCCAGCAGCCGACCGGGACACAGCACAGATACGCAGTATTTT.

This CDR3 is CATNRQVVTGELFF. DNA for the CDR3: TGTGCCACCAACCGACAGGTAGTCACCGGGGAGCTGTTTTTT. The rearrangement joins TRBV6-2 or TRBV6-3 to TRBJ2-2, with D tentatively TRBD1 (6 bases). Germline V lookup: CDR1 MNHEY, CDR2 SVGEGT. This CDR3 spans 14 amino acids. V lost 10 bases to trimming and J lost 4 bases, with 16 bases between them.

As concerns this clonotype: A much larger clone is a single base away; this may be a read error. The V and J genes are TRBV12-3 or TRBV12-4 and TRBJ2-3; 10 bases are a match to TRBD2. The CDR3 length is 16 residues. The junction had 9 bases not matched to a gene; V was cut back by 4 bases and J by 5 bases. The CDR3, as DNA: TGTGCCAGCAGTTCTAGGAGCGGGGGGGCGGGAGATACGCAGTATTTT. It codes for CASSSRSGGAGDTQYF.

As concerns this clonotype: It may be a read error: a sequence one base away is much more abundant. CDR3 bases: TGCAGTGCTCGCACGGGCCAGCATTCACGGCACAATTCACCCCTCCACTTT. This sequence encodes CSARTGQHSRHNSPLHF. The chain has TRBV20-1 and TRBJ1-6, with D unclear. Trimming took 5 bases from V and 7 from J, leaving 24 bases between them. Germline loops: CDR1 DFQATT, CDR2 SNEGSKA (reference sequence). The CDR3 has 17 residues.

This clonotype was seen repeatedly, ten times or more. The rearrangement uses TRBV18 and TRBJ2-7; D remains unclear. V lost 2 bases to trimming and J lost 5 bases, with 13 bases between them. Germline CDR1 and CDR2: KGHSH and LQKENI. The CDR3 has 14 amino acids. The CDR3 protein is CASSPTAGLDEQYF. The DNA of the CDR3 is TGTGCCAGCTCACCAACGGCAGGCTTAGACGAGCAGTACTTC.

This clonotype has a count of ten or more. This chain uses TRBV5-1 with TRBJ2-3, with 7 nucleotides matching TRBD2. Trimming cost V 2 bases and J 4 bases; bases outside gene matches: 10. Per germline, CDR1 SGHRS and CDR2 YFSETQ. CDR3 length equals 16 residues. The CDR3: CASSLLASGAADTQYF. The DNA for the CDR3 is TGCGCCAGCAGCTTATTGGCGAGCGGGGCGGCAGATACGCAGTATTTT. Looking up the rest from reference TRBV5-1 and TRBJ2-3 gives the full variable domain: KAGVTQTPRYLIKTRGQQVTLSCSPISGHRSVSWYQQTPGQGLQFLFEYFSETQRNKGNFPGRFSGRQFSNSRSEMNVSTLELGDSALYLCASSLLASGAADTQYFGPGTRLTVL.

To note about this clonotype: Possible read error: a much larger clone is one base away. V usage is TRBV2 and J usage is TRBJ2-3; D not certain. Germline assignment: CDR1 SNHLY and CDR2 FYNNEI. The CDR3 sequence is 13 residues long. The V gene lost 2 bases and the J gene lost 2 bases, with 5 bases spanning the gap. As DNA, the CDR3 is TGTGCCAGCAGTGAACACTTCACAGATACGCAGTATTTT. This encodes CASSEHFTDTQYF.

Of note for this clonotype: A read error may be the cause here, since a much bigger clone is one base away. The V and J genes are TRBV7-2 and TRBJ1-1; a possible D gene is TRBD1 (5 bases). The CDR3 extends over 14 amino acids. V was clipped by 5 bases and J by 6 bases, with 16 bases between them. Germline assignment: CDR1 SGHTA and CDR2 FQGNSA. CDR3 in DNA: TGTGCCAGCAGCCGCCTCAGGGCTGGCGCTGAAGCTTTCTTT. Encoded protein: CASSRLRAGAEAFF. The variable domain in full, completed from reference TRBV7-2 and TRBJ1-1, reads GAGVSQSPSNKVTEKGKDVELRCDPISGHTALYWYRQSLGQGLEFLIYFQGNSAPDKSGLPSDRFSAERTGGSVSTLTIQRTQQEDSAVYLCASSRLRAGAEAFFGQGTRLTVV.